This T cell receptor (beta chain) was found in a study of post-analysis software for immune sequencing data. Note on this clonotype: The antigen remains unidentified.

CDR1 MNHNY and CDR2 SVGAGI come from the germline V gene (reference sequence). The length of the CDR3 is 14 residues. With V trimmed by 6 bases and J by 3 bases, 4 bases remained unmatched. Unique molecular identifiers tagged the TCR beta cDNA libraries. TCRdb reanalysed the PCR reads using MiXCR and keeps one entry per CDR3 protein. The repertoire has about 760,000 distinct CDR3 sequences, roughly 27% of them found once; the top ten carry more than 0.55%. Study-level findings and limits: Controls showed lower frequencies than patients for five TRBV segments, and TRBV5-6, TRBV5-1 and TRBV20-1 were among these.

V is TRBV6-6 and J is TRBJ2-2, with TRBD1 matching over 7 bases. The TCR was taken from a girl between 5 and 17 years old with multiple sclerosis. The sample consisted of blood. DNA of the CDR3: TGTGCCAGCAGCACAGGGGCGGACACCGGGGAGCTGTTTTTT. This codes for CASSTGADTGELFF.